The text below deals with one TCR beta chain. Germline-derived CDR1 and CDR2 are SGDLS and YYNGEE. This CDR3 is 15 amino acids long. V gave up 0 bases and J gave up 3 bases, with 12 bases separating them. Sequencing used immunoSEQ multiplex PCR; TCRdb keeps in-frame clones, though not all of them. The repertoire includes roughly 6,000 clones, roughly 61% of them detected once, and 13% to 15% sits in the top ten. This specimen belongs to a study of tissue T cells after allogeneic stem cell transplantation. The TCR originated in a woman aged 18 to 49 with breast cancer. Sequences were derived from duodenum tissue, sampled at autopsy. The chain has TRBV9 and TRBJ2-5; a possible D gene is TRBD2 (7 bases). CDR3 coding DNA: TGTGCCAGCAGCGTAGACGGGGGGCGGGAAGAGACCCAGTACTTC. This encodes CASSVDGGREETQYF.